This T cell receptor beta chain came from a study of early T cells in non-severe SARS-CoV-2 infection. Study information: Sequencing input comprised bulk RNA from unsorted whole blood; chain pairing was not available.

In this sample, this clonotype is medium-sized (0.01 to 0.1%). Its cognate antigen is unknown. Researchers tagged individual cDNA molecules with unique molecular identifiers. TCRdb analysed the 5' RACE reads with MiXCR anew, one entry per CDR3 protein. The data show 30,000 or so distinct CDR3 sequences, with under 4% seen just once and approximately 8.2% held by the top ten. CDR1 is SNHLY, CDR2 FYNNEI, per germline. Trimming at V came to 5 bases and at J to 3 bases, leaving 7 bases not matched to a gene. CDR3 length equals 15 residues. The study, taken as a whole, reports: Matches to VDJdb favored anti-spike CD8 responses and missed private and CD4 specificities.

The clonotype was recovered from an adult who was a healthcare worker with PCR-confirmed SARS-CoV-2 infection or an uninfected control (not recorded which). The chain recombines TRBV2 with TRBJ2-3; 8 nucleotides agree with TRBD1. Sequencing used whole blood. The CDR3 nucleotides are TGTGCCAGCAGTTTCCGACAGGGGATAACAGATACGCAGTATTTT. Residues: CASSFRQGITDTQYF.